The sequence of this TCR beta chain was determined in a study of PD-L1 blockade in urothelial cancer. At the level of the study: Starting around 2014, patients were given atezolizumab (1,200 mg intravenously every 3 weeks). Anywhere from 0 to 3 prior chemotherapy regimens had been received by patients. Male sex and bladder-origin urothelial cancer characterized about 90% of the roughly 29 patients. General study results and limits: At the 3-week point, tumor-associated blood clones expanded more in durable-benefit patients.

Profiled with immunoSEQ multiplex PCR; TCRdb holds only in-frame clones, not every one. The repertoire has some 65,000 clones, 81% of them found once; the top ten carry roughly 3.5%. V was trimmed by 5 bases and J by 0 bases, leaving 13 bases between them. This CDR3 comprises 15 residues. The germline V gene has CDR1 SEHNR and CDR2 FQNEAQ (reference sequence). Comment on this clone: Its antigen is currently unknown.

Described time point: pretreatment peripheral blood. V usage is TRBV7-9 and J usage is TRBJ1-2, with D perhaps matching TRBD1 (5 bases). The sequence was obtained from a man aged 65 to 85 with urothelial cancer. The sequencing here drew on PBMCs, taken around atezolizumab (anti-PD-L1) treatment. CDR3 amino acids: CASSRRQNPNYGYTF. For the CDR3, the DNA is TGTGCCAGCAGCCGCCGACAGAATCCTAACTATGGCTACACCTTC.